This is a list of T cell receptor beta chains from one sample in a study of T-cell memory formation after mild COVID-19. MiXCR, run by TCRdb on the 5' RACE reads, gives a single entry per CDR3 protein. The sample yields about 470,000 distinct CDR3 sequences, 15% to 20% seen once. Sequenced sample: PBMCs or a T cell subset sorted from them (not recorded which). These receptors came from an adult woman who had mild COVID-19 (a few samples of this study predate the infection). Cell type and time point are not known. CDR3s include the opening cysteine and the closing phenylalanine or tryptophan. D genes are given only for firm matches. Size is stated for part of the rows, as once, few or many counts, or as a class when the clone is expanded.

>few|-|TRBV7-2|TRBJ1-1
CASSPLPGGNTEAFF
TGTGCCAGCAGCCCCTTACCGGGAGGGAACACTGAAGCTTTCTTT
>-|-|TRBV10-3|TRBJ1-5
CAISEGGQPQHF
TGTGCCATCAGTGAGGGGGGTCAGCCCCAGCATTTT
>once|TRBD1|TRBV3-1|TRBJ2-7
CASSQGGLRDRFYEQYF
TGTGCCAGCAGCCAAGGGGGTCTCCGGGACAGGTTCTACGAGCAGTACTTC
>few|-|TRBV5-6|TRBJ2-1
CASSLASGVTYNEQFF
TGTGCCAGCAGCTTGGCTTCAGGGGTGACCTACAATGAGCAGTTCTTC
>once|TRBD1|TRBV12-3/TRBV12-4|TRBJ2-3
CASRKKRTGGPNTQYF
TGTGCCAGCAGGAAAAAGCGGACAGGGGGACCGAATACGCAGTATTTT
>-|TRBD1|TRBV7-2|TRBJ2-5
CASSLGDRVVQETQYF
TGTGCCAGCAGCTTAGGGGACAGGGTGGTCCAAGAGACCCAGTACTTC
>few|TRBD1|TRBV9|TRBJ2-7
CASSMRGTGFDEQYF
TGTGCCAGCAGCATGCGAGGGACAGGGTTTGACGAGCAGTACTTC
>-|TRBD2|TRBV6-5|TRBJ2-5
CASSYLAGGQETQYF
TGTGCCAGCAGTTACCTAGCGGGAGGCCAAGAGACCCAGTACTTC
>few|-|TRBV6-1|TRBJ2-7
CASSPSRVDRKTYEQYF
TGTGCCAGCAGTCCTAGTCGAGTGGATCGGAAGACCTACGAGCAGTACTTC
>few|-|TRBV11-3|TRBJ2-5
CASSLKGRRETQYF
TGTGCCAGCAGCTTAAAGGGACGTCGAGAGACCCAGTACTTC
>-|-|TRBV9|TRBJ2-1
CASSVGRGYNEQFF
TGTGCCAGCAGCGTAGGTAGGGGATACAATGAGCAGTTCTTC
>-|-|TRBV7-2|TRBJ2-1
CASVKDGFIDEQFF
TGTGCCAGCGTAAAAGACGGTTTTATCGATGAGCAGTTCTTC
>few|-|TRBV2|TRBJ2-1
CASTKESGTYNEQFF
TGTGCCAGCACCAAAGAGTCAGGGACCTACAATGAGCAGTTCTTC
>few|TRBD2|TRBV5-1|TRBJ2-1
CASSSAGGRSSYNEQFF
TGCGCCAGCAGCTCAGCGGGGGGGCGCAGCTCCTACAATGAGCAGTTCTTC
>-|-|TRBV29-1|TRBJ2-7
CSVEGTLGGEQYF
TGCAGCGTGGAGGGTACCCTGGGAGGCGAGCAGTACTTC
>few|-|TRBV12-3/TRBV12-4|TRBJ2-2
CASSFQAANTGELFF
TGTGCCAGCAGTTTTCAGGCAGCGAACACCGGGGAGCTGTTTTTT
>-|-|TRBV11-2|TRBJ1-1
CASKGLGTEAFF
TGTGCCAGCAAGGGCTTAGGCACTGAAGCTTTCTTT
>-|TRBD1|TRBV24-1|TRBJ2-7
CATSDGTGEIYEQYF
TGTGCCACCAGTGACGGGACAGGGGAAATCTACGAGCAGTACTTC
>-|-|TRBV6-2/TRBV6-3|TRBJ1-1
CASITRRGRGEAFF
TGTGCCAGCATCACCCGCAGGGGTCGAGGTGAAGCTTTCTTT
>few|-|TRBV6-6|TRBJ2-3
CASSWDFKNAQYF
TGTGCCAGCAGTTGGGACTTTAAAAACGCGCAGTATTTT
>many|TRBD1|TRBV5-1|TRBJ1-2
CASSLEAQGALYGYTF
TGCGCCAGCAGCTTGGAGGCACAGGGGGCTCTCTATGGCTACACCTTC
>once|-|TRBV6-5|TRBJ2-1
CASSYGGNVYNEQFF
TGTGCCAGCAGTTACGGCGGGAATGTCTACAATGAGCAGTTCTTC
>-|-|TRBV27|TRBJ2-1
CASTLSPGTEQFF
TGTGCCAGCACCCTTAGTCCCGGGACTGAGCAGTTCTTC
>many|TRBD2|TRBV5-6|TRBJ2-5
CASSWVRGLAGGQETQYF
TGTGCCAGCAGCTGGGTTCGGGGACTAGCGGGGGGGCAAGAGACCCAGTACTTC
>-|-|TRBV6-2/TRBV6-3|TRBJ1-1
CASSYPGVRHTEAFF
TGTGCCAGCAGTTACCCCGGGGTGAGACACACTGAAGCTTTCTTT
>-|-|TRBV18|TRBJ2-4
CASSPPNGVNLIQYF
TGTGCCAGCTCACCACCGAATGGGGTAAACTTAATTCAGTACTTC
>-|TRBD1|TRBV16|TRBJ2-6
CASSQSAGGVSSGANVLTF
TGTGCCAGCAGCCAATCGGCAGGGGGCGTTAGCTCTGGGGCCAACGTCCTGACTTTC
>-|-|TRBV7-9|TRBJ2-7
CASTFTGSYEQYF
TGTGCCAGCACCTTTACCGGGAGCTACGAGCAGTACTTC
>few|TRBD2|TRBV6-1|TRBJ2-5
CASSEARLAGGLQETQYF
TGTGCCAGCAGTGAAGCCAGGCTAGCGGGGGGACTTCAAGAGACCCAGTACTTC
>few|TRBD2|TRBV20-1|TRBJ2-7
CSATEMGLAGQASYEQYF
TGCAGTGCTACCGAGATGGGACTAGCGGGACAGGCTTCCTACGAGCAGTACTTC
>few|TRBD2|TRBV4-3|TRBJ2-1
CASSQAASGRVGNEQFF
TGCGCCAGCAGCCAAGCTGCTAGCGGGAGAGTAGGGAATGAGCAGTTCTTC
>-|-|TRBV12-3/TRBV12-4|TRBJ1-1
CASSFTVTEAFF
TGTGCCAGCAGTTTCACAGTCACTGAAGCTTTCTTT
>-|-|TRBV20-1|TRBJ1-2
CSASDPTEGYGYTF
TGCAGTGCTAGCGACCCAACGGAGGGTTATGGCTACACCTTC
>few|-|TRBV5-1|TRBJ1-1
CASSQGSVIADTEAFF
TGCGCCAGCAGCCAGGGTTCGGTCATAGCGGACACTGAAGCTTTCTTT
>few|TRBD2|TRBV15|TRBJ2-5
CATSRDLTSGRETQYF
TGTGCCACCAGCAGAGATTTAACTAGCGGCCGTGAGACCCAGTACTTC
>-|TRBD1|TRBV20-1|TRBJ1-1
CSATGTGSTLNTEAFF
TGCAGTGCTACCGGGACAGGGAGTACATTGAACACTGAAGCTTTCTTT
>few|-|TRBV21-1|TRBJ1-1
CAIPNRGDPTEAFF
TGTGCCATCCCTAACCGGGGCGATCCCACTGAAGCTTTCTTT
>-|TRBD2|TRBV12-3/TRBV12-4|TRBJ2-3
CASRLRLAGTDTQYF
TGTGCCAGCAGACTACGGCTAGCGGGGACGGATACGCAGTATTTT
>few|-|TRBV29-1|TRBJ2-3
CSVDGAYRADTQYF
TGCAGCGTTGATGGAGCGTACAGGGCAGATACGCAGTATTTT
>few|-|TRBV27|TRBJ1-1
CASSFRSTQGLNTEAFF
TGTGCCAGCAGTTTCCGTTCGACACAGGGCTTGAACACTGAAGCTTTCTTT
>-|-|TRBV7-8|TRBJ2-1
CASSLGQVIYNEQFF
TGTGCCAGCAGCTTAGGGCAGGTAATATACAATGAGCAGTTCTTC
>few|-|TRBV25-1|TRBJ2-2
CASSELWTGELFF
TGTGCCAGCAGTGAATTATGGACCGGGGAGCTGTTTTTT
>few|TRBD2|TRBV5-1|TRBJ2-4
CASSLERGLLAKNIQYF
TGCGCCAGCAGCTTGGAGCGGGGTCTTCTAGCCAAAAACATTCAGTACTTC
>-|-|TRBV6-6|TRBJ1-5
CASSGYPGSNQPQHF
TGTGCCAGCAGTGGATACCCGGGGAGCAATCAGCCCCAGCATTTT
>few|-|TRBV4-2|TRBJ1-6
CASSQADGQGLGSPLHF
TGTGCCAGCAGCCAAGCCGACGGCCAGGGTCTAGGTTCACCCCTCCACTTT